The entry below describes one T cell receptor (beta chain). The germline V gene encodes CDR1 LGHNA and CDR2 YSLEER. Trimming stripped 1 base from V and 10 bases from J, with 13 bases between. This CDR3 region has 13 residues. The data are from a study of blood T cell repertoires in COVID-19. Original processing notes: Amplification from reference gene primers served as the basis for estimated nucleated cell counts. Assay: immunoSEQ multiplex PCR; the TCRdb copy retains only in-frame clones and omits some. That table furnishes V, J and clone size, whereas the DNA furnished D and trimming. This sample has roughly 60,000 clones, with around 85% found just once.

J is TRBJ1-2 and V is TRBV4-3; weak D call: TRBD1 (6 bases). The sequence was obtained from a human donor in a cohort sampled during active COVID-19. Sequencing input: peripheral blood. CDR3: CASSQGRGGFYTF. CDR3 nucleotides: TGCGCCAGCAGCCAAGGCAGGGGAGGGTTCTACACCTTC.